The 3 T cell receptor beta chains below all came from one sample that was sequenced in a study of CD8+CD57+ T cells in acquired aplastic anemia (dated by TCRdb to the late 2010s). Sequencing used an Illumina HiSeq 2000. Genomic DNA was used as template for profiling of TCR beta VDJ combinations and CDR3 sequences. TCRdb ran its own pipeline on the public reads, namely fastp trimming at Q25 and MiXCR clone calling, and kept in-frame beta chains. Every entry covers one CDR3 protein and lists the most common genes and DNA from its rows. The sample table lists hundreds of thousands of distinct CDR3 sequences, 60% to 80% of them with a count of one. The ten largest clones take up 3% to 4.5% of the sample. Sequenced input: sorted CD4+, CD8+, or CD8+CD57+ T cells (not recorded which) from PBMCs. Receptors were obtained from a human donor in good health, serving as a control.

This clonotype was seen a few times. Given a much more abundant clone one base away, this may be a read error. The chain combines TRBV30 with TRBJ1-4; D is possibly TRBD1 (5 bases). Germline CDR1 reads GTSNPN; CDR2 reads SVGIG (reference sequence). This CDR3 contains 13 residues. Deletions cut 0 bases from V and 7 bases from J, with 9 bases between. CDR3 region: CAWSVGHLEKLFF. The CDR3 DNA reads as TGTGCCTGGAGTGTCGGACACCTTGAAAAACTGTTTTTT.

The J gene is TRBJ2-1, the V gene TRBV20-1; D is possibly TRBD1 (5 bases). Germline V CDR1 and CDR2: DFQATT, SNEGSKA (reference sequence). CDR3 length: 12 amino acids. V was trimmed by 3 bases and J by 9 bases, leaving 12 bases between them. The CDR3 sequence is CSARDDGAEQFF. The CDR3 DNA is TGCAGTGCTAGGGATGATGGGGCTGAGCAGTTCTTC.

Turning to this clonotype: The CDR3 end shows no conserved phenylalanine or tryptophan, and so a read error is likely. The limits of the CDR3 on the DNA are not certain, so only TCRdb's listed CDR3 is given. This sequence joins TRBV7-9 and TRBJ2-7; TRBD1, the D gene given by the table, was not confirmed from the DNA. The CDR3 has 12 residues if both end residues are counted. Per the germline V gene, CDR1 is SEHNR and CDR2 is FQNEAQ (reference sequence). The CDR3 here is CASSFDRGEYDY.